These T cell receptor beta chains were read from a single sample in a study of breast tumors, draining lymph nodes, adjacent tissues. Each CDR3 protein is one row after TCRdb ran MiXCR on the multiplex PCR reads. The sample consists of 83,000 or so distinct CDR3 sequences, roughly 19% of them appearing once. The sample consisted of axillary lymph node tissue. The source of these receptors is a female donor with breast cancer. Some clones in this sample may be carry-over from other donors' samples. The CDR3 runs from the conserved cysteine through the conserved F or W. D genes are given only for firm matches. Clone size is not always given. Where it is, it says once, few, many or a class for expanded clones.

DNA: TGTGCCAGCAGCCCGCTTGGGCTAGCGAGTACCTACGAGCAGTACTTC
CDR3: CASSPLGLASTYEQYF
V: TRBV6-2/TRBV6-3
length: 16
size: many
D: NA
J: TRBJ2-7

DNA: TGTGCCAGCAGGACAGAGAATTCACCCCTCCACTTT
CDR3: CASRTENSPLHF
V: TRBV27
length: 12
size: many
D: NA
J: TRBJ1-6

DNA: TGTGCCAGCAGCCGGAGGACTAGCGGAGAGACCCAGTACTTC
CDR3: CASSRRTSGETQYF
V: TRBV7-2
length: 14
size: NA
D: TRBD2
J: TRBJ2-5

DNA: TGTGCCAGCAGCCAAGGGGCGGCTAGTAATTCACCCCTCCACTTT
CDR3: CASSQGAASNSPLHF
V: TRBV14
length: 15
size: many
D: NA
J: TRBJ1-6

DNA: TGTGCTAGTGGTTTGTACGGAGGCATTCAGTACTTC
CDR3: CASGLYGGIQYF
V: TRBV12-5
length: 12
size: NA
D: NA
J: TRBJ2-4

DNA: TGCAGCGTGGGAACAGCTCCGAGCTCTGGAAACACCATATATTTT
CDR3: CSVGTAPSSGNTIYF
V: TRBV29-1
length: 15
size: many
D: NA
J: TRBJ1-3

DNA: TGCAGTGCTAGACCGAGACAGATAGTCACAGATACGCAGTATTTT
CDR3: CSARPRQIVTDTQYF
V: TRBV20-1
length: 15
size: many
D: NA
J: TRBJ2-3

DNA: TGCAGCGTTGACGCAGGGTTCACCGGGGAGCTGTTTTTT
CDR3: CSVDAGFTGELFF
V: TRBV29-1
length: 13
size: many
D: NA
J: TRBJ2-2

DNA: TGTGCCAGCAGCTTGGAGGTTGGTGGCTACACCTTC
CDR3: CASSLEVGGYTF
V: TRBV7-2
length: 12
size: many
D: NA
J: TRBJ1-2

DNA: TGTGCCAGCAGCCATATATACGAGCAGTACTTC
CDR3: CASSHIYEQYF
V: TRBV28
length: 11
size: many
D: NA
J: TRBJ2-7

DNA: TGCGCCAGCAGCCAAGAGAGGACAGGGAGTGGCTACACCTTC
CDR3: CASSQERTGSGYTF
V: TRBV4-3
length: 14
size: many
D: TRBD1
J: TRBJ1-2

DNA: TGTGCCAGCAGCCCGGGAGTTTCCTACGAGCAGTACTTC
CDR3: CASSPGVSYEQYF
V: TRBV7-2
length: 13
size: many
D: NA
J: TRBJ2-7

DNA: TGTGCCAGCAGTTTATTCCCATCAACCGGGACAGACTATAATTCACCCCTCCACTTT
CDR3: CASSLFPSTGTDYNSPLHF
V: TRBV27
length: 19
size: NA
D: TRBD1
J: TRBJ1-6

DNA: TGCAGCGTTGGGGCCGGACAGAGCTCCTACAATGAGCAGTTCTTC
CDR3: CSVGAGQSSYNEQFF
V: TRBV29-1
length: 15
size: many
D: NA
J: TRBJ2-1

DNA: TGTGCCAGCAGCTCCACCTATGGCTACACCTTC
CDR3: CASSSTYGYTF
V: TRBV5-6
length: 11
size: many
D: NA
J: TRBJ1-2

DNA: TGTGCCAGCAGCGCAGCCCCCACAGGGCCGCTAGCCAAAAACATTCAGTACTTC
CDR3: CASSAAPTGPLAKNIQYF
V: TRBV9
length: 18
size: NA
D: NA
J: TRBJ2-4

DNA: TGTGCCAGCAGCCGCAGGGCCGGGGGAGGGCCCCAAGAGACCCAGTACTTC
CDR3: CASSRRAGGGPQETQYF
V: TRBV11-2
length: 17
size: many
D: TRBD2
J: TRBJ2-5

DNA: TGTGCCACCAGCAGAGATCGGGGTTCCGGGGAGCTGTTTTTT
CDR3: CATSRDRGSGELFF
V: TRBV15
length: 14
size: many
D: NA
J: TRBJ2-2

DNA: TGTGCCAGCAGCCGTGTAGCGGGGTTCACAGATACGCAGTATTTT
CDR3: CASSRVAGFTDTQYF
V: TRBV5-8
length: 15
size: many
D: TRBD2
J: TRBJ2-3

DNA: TGTGCCAGCAGCCGGACACTCTGGGATGGCTACACCTTC
CDR3: CASSRTLWDGYTF
V: TRBV27
length: 13
size: many
D: NA
J: TRBJ1-2

DNA: TGTGCCAGCAGTTTCGAGCGGGAGGGCCCAACAGATACGCAGTATTTT
CDR3: CASSFEREGPTDTQYF
V: TRBV6-6
length: 16
size: few
D: TRBD2
J: TRBJ2-3

DNA: TGTGCCAGCAGCGTCGGGGTTCAGGCAGAGACCCAGTACTTC
CDR3: CASSVGVQAETQYF
V: TRBV9
length: 14
size: many
D: NA
J: TRBJ2-5

DNA: TGTGCCAGCAGTTACTCTACAGGCTATGGCTACACCTTC
CDR3: CASSYSTGYGYTF
V: TRBV6-2/TRBV6-3
length: 13
size: many
D: NA
J: TRBJ1-2

DNA: TGTGCCAGTAGCCGAGTCAGGGGGAATGAGCAGTTCTTC
CDR3: CASSRVRGNEQFF
V: TRBV19
length: 13
size: many
D: TRBD1
J: TRBJ2-1

DNA: TGTGCCAGTAGTATAGTGCAGGGCAACCTCCACTTT
CDR3: CASSIVQGNLHF
V: TRBV19
length: 12
size: many
D: NA
J: TRBJ1-6

DNA: TGTGCCAGCAGCGTGACTAGCGGGAGGGCCGCGGAGCAGTACTTC
CDR3: CASSVTSGRAAEQYF
V: TRBV7-2
length: 15
size: many
D: TRBD2
J: TRBJ2-7

DNA: TGTGCCAGCAGTTTAAGACAACAAAAACTGTTTTTT
CDR3: CASSLRQQKLFF
V: TRBV28
length: 12
size: few
D: NA
J: TRBJ1-4

DNA: TGTGCCACCGGACAGGGGCTATCCTTAGCCAAAAACATTCAGTACTTC
CDR3: CATGQGLSLAKNIQYF
V: TRBV7-2
length: 16
size: NA
D: TRBD1
J: TRBJ2-4

DNA: TGTGCCAGCAGCGCCCACCAGGCCGCTAACTATGGCTACACCTTC
CDR3: CASSAHQAANYGYTF
V: TRBV7-2
length: 15
size: few
D: NA
J: TRBJ1-2

DNA: TGTGCCAGCAGCCAAGGATTCCGCGGGGGCTTTTACAATGAGCAGTTCTTC
CDR3: CASSQGFRGGFYNEQFF
V: TRBV4-2
length: 17
size: NA
D: NA
J: TRBJ2-1

DNA: TGTGCCAGCCGGTCGGGCCTCAATCAGCCCCAGCATTTT
CDR3: CASRSGLNQPQHF
V: TRBV28
length: 13
size: NA
D: NA
J: TRBJ1-5

DNA: TGTGCCAGCAGTGAAACAGGGCAGGTAGATACGCAGTATTTT
CDR3: CASSETGQVDTQYF
V: TRBV2
length: 14
size: many
D: NA
J: TRBJ2-3

DNA: TGTGCCAGCAGTTACATGGCAGAGACCCCGTACTTC
CDR3: CASSYMAETPYF
V: TRBV28
length: 12
size: NA
D: NA
J: TRBJ2-5

DNA: TGCAGTGCAAGGACAGGGGGGCGCCTCCCCTATGGCTACACCTTC
CDR3: CSARTGGRLPYGYTF
V: TRBV20-1
length: 15
size: many
D: TRBD1
J: TRBJ1-2

DNA: TGCAGTGCTAGAGACCCGACTTTACCACTAGCGGGAAGGCGGAGTGAGCAGTTCTTC
CDR3: CSARDPTLPLAGRRSEQFF
V: TRBV20-1
length: 19
size: many
D: TRBD2
J: TRBJ2-1

DNA: TGTGCCACCAGTGATTCCGGGGCGTTCATGCCAGATACGCAGTATTTT
CDR3: CATSDSGAFMPDTQYF
V: TRBV24-1
length: 16
size: many
D: NA
J: TRBJ2-3

DNA: TGTGCCACCAGTGATTTTCTGGGCAATCAGCCCCAGCATTTT
CDR3: CATSDFLGNQPQHF
V: TRBV24-1
length: 14
size: many
D: NA
J: TRBJ1-5

DNA: TGTGCCAGCAGTGACTCTAGCGGGAGCGGGCACAATGAGCAGTTCTTC
CDR3: CASSDSSGSGHNEQFF
V: TRBV6-4
length: 16
size: NA
D: TRBD2
J: TRBJ2-1

DNA: TGTGCCAGCAGCAGGGCGGGGATCTACGAGCAGTACTTC
CDR3: CASSRAGIYEQYF
V: TRBV5-6
length: 13
size: many
D: NA
J: TRBJ2-7

DNA: TGCGCCAGCAGCTTGGCAAGCGGGGCGAGCTCCTACGAGCAGTACTTC
CDR3: CASSLASGASSYEQYF
V: TRBV5-1
length: 16
size: many
D: TRBD2
J: TRBJ2-7

DNA: TGTGCCAGCAGTTTTGGGGTTGAGCAGTTCTTC
CDR3: CASSFGVEQFF
V: TRBV12-3/TRBV12-4
length: 11
size: many
D: NA
J: TRBJ2-1

DNA: TGCAGTGCCCCTGCCCAGGGCTCTGGAAACACCATATATTTT
CDR3: CSAPAQGSGNTIYF
V: TRBV20-1
length: 14
size: many
D: NA
J: TRBJ1-3

DNA: TGTGCCAGCAGCCATTCTATAGGACAGGGAGTAAATGAGCAGTTCTTC
CDR3: CASSHSIGQGVNEQFF
V: TRBV9
length: 16
size: many
D: TRBD1
J: TRBJ2-1

DNA: TGTGCCAGCAGTCTCGGACTACGATACAATGAGCAGTTCTTC
CDR3: CASSLGLRYNEQFF
V: TRBV12-3/TRBV12-4
length: 14
size: few
D: NA
J: TRBJ2-1

DNA: TGCGCCAGCCTCCCAAGCAGGGCCTACGAGCAGTACTTC
CDR3: CASLPSRAYEQYF
V: TRBV10-2
length: 13
size: many
D: NA
J: TRBJ2-7

DNA: TGTGCCAGTAGTATCCGGCGGGACAGGGGGTTACCTGAAGCTTTCTTT
CDR3: CASSIRRDRGLPEAFF
V: TRBV19
length: 16
size: NA
D: TRBD1
J: TRBJ1-1

DNA: TGTGCCAGCAGCCAAGCCAATCGACTAGCGGGAGATTTTAAGGAGCAGTTCTTC
CDR3: CASSQANRLAGDFKEQFF
V: TRBV14
length: 18
size: many
D: TRBD2
J: TRBJ2-1

DNA: TGCGCCAGCAGCCAAGATCCGGGGGCTAGCGGGAGTAGTCATGAGCAGTTCTTC
CDR3: CASSQDPGASGSSHEQFF
V: TRBV4-1
length: 18
size: many
D: TRBD2
J: TRBJ2-1

DNA: TGTGCCAGTAGTATTCGTGGGAACACTGAAGCTTTCTTT
CDR3: CASSIRGNTEAFF
V: TRBV19
length: 13
size: NA
D: NA
J: TRBJ1-1

DNA: TGTGCCAGCAGTTTCACTCCCTCGACACGCGAGCAGTTCTTC
CDR3: CASSFTPSTREQFF
V: TRBV6-6
length: 14
size: many
D: NA
J: TRBJ2-1

DNA: TGCAGTGCTAGAGACCTAGCGGGAGGGCCACACGAGCAGTACTTC
CDR3: CSARDLAGGPHEQYF
V: TRBV20-1
length: 15
size: many
D: TRBD2
J: TRBJ2-7

DNA: TGTGCCAGCAGTTCAACAGGGGCCTACACTGAAGCTTTCTTT
CDR3: CASSSTGAYTEAFF
V: TRBV5-4
length: 14
size: NA
D: TRBD1
J: TRBJ1-1

DNA: TGTGCCAGCAGGCCCGCCACAGATACGCAGTATTTT
CDR3: CASRPATDTQYF
V: TRBV6-2/TRBV6-3
length: 12
size: many
D: NA
J: TRBJ2-3

DNA: TGTGCCAGCAGCGGGACAGGGTCGTATGGCTACACCTTC
CDR3: CASSGTGSYGYTF
V: TRBV7-9
length: 13
size: many
D: TRBD1
J: TRBJ1-2

DNA: TGTGCCAGTAGTACTACGGGGGCGACCGGGGAGCTGTTTTTT
CDR3: CASSTTGATGELFF
V: TRBV19
length: 14
size: many
D: NA
J: TRBJ2-2

DNA: TGTGCCACCAGTGATTTATGGGGTCAGCCCCAGCATTTT
CDR3: CATSDLWGQPQHF
V: TRBV24-1
length: 13
size: many
D: NA
J: TRBJ1-5

DNA: TGTGCCAGCAGCCAAGATGTTACGCAGCCCCAGCATTTT
CDR3: CASSQDVTQPQHF
V: TRBV3-1
length: 13
size: many
D: NA
J: TRBJ1-5

DNA: TGTGCCAGCAGCCCCTTCCAGGGATTGAACACTGAAGCTTTCTTT
CDR3: CASSPFQGLNTEAFF
V: TRBV4-2
length: 15
size: NA
D: NA
J: TRBJ1-1

DNA: TGCGCCAGCAGTGAACGACTAGCGGGAGCGAACACCGGGGAGCTGTTTTTT
CDR3: CASSERLAGANTGELFF
V: TRBV10-1
length: 17
size: many
D: TRBD2
J: TRBJ2-2